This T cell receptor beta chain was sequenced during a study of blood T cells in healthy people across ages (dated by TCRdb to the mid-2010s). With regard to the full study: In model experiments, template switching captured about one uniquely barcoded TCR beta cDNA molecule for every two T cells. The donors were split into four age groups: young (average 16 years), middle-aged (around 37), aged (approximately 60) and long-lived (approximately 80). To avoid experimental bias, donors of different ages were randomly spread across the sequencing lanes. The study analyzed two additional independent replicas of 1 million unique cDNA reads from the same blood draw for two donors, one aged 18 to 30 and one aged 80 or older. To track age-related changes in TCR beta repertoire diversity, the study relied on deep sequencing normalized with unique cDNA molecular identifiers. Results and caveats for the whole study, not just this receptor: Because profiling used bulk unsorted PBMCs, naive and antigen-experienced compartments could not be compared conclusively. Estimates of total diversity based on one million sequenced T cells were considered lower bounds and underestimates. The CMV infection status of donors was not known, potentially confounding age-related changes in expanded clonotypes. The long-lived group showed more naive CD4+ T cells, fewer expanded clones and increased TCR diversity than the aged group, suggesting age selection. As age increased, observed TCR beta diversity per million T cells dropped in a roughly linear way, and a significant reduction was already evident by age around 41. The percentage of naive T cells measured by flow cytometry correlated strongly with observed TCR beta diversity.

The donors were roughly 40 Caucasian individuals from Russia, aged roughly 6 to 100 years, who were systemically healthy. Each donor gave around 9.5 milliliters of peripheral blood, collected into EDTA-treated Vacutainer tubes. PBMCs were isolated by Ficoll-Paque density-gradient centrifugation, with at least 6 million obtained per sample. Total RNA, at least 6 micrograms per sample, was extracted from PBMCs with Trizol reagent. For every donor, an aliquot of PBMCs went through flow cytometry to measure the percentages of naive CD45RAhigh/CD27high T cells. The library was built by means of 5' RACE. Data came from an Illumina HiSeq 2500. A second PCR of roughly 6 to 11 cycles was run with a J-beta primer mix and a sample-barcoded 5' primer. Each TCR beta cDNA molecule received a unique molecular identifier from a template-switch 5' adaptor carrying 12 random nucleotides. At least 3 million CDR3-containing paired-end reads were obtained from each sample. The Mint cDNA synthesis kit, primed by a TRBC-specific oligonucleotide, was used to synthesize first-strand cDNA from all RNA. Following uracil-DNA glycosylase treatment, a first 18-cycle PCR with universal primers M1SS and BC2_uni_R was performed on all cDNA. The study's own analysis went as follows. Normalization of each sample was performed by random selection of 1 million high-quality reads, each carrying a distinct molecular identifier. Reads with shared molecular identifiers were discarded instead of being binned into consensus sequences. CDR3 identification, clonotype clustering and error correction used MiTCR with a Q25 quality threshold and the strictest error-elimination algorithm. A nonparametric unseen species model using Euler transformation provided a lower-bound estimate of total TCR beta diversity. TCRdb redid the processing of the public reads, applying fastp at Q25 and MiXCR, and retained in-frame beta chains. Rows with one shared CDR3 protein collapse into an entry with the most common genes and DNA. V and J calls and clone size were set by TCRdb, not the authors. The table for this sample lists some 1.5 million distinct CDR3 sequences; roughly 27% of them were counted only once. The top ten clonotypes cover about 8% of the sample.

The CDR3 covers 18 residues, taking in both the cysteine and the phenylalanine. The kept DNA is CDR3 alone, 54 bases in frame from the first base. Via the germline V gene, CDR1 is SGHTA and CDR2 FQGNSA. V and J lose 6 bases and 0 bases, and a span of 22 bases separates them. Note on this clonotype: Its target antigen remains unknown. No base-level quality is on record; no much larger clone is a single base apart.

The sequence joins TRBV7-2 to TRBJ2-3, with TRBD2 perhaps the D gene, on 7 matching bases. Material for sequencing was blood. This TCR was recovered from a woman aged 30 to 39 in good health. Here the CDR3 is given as CASRNSGGRRFSTDTQYF. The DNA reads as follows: TGTGCCAGCAGGAATTCGGGGGGCCGTAGGTTTAGCACAGATACGCAGTATTTT.